This T cell receptor (beta chain) was retrieved from a study of regulatory T cells in long-lasting Graves disease. Sequencing libraries for TCR beta were prepared with iRepertoire HTBI primers and Arm-PCR of CDR3 regions. One entry per CDR3 protein, called by TCRdb with MiXCR from the multiplex PCR reads. Of fewer than 400,000 distinct CDR3 sequences in the sample, about 18% are singletons; the top ten hold about 39%. Notes on this clonotype: Its antigen remains unknown. One base separates it from a far larger clone, so it is likely a read error.

CDR1 and CDR2 (germline): MNHEY, SMNVEV (reference sequence). CDR3 length: 14 amino acids. Time point given: newly diagnosed GD, antithyroid drugs for less than 3 months. Preparation of the TCR library used RNA extracted from PBMCs. Points from the study as a whole: New patients shared about a thousand public clonotypes, fewer than the approximately 2,500 shared by persistent patients. Favored usage of TRBV28, TRBJ1-2 and TRBJ2-5 was recorded in persistent disease.

The receptor's source is a female donor with Graves disease. The source material was peripheral blood mononuclear cells (PBMCs), sampled at new diagnosis, from a patient treated with antithyroid drugs. The chain joins TRBV27 to TRBJ2-5; D is uncertain. The J call could be wrong; TRBJ2-1 is a better fit for the DNA end. CDR3 in amino acids: CASSLGRLQETQFF. Here the CDR3 DNA reads TGTGCCAGCAGCTTAGGCAGACTCCAAGAGACCCAGTTCTTC.